Listed here are 6 T cell receptor beta chains from one sample, sequenced in a study of vaccination and CD4 T cells after COVID-19. Scientists ran DNA taken from cultured CD4+ T cells through the Oncomine TCR Beta short-read assay for sequencing. From the PCR reads, TCRdb called clonotypes with MiXCR, one entry per CDR3 protein. The data contain roughly 24,000 distinct CDR3 sequences, 55% to 70% of them singletons. No antigen has been assigned to these receptors. Noted treatment: roughly nine-day PBMC culture with coronavirus spike peptide pools or control peptides (ViraFEST assay). The sequencing sample was made of CD4+ T cells from blood, cultured in vitro. The receptors shown here come from a human donor who had recovered from COVID-19.

The J gene is TRBJ2-5, the V gene TRBV6-2 or TRBV6-3; no firm D call. The germline V and J ends were trimmed by 6 bases and 5 bases, with 10 bases remaining between them. Germline V lookup: CDR1 MNHEY, CDR2 SVGEGT. This CDR3 region has 12 residues. CDR3 nucleotides: TGTGCCAGCAGCTTAACTTCCGAGACCCAGTACTTC. It codes for CASSLTSETQYF.

This clonotype appeared a single time. J is TRBJ1-2 and V is TRBV14; the D gene is possibly TRBD1 (6 bases). Germline loops: CDR1 SGHDN, CDR2 FVKESK. The ends were cut back, 1 base at V and 8 bases at J, with 20 bases in the middle. The CDR3 consists of 16 residues. In DNA form, the CDR3 reads TGTGCCAGCAGCCAAGTCTCCGAAGGGGGGGCGGGAGGCTACACCTTC. It codes for CASSQVSEGGAGGYTF.

The chain is built from TRBV28 and TRBJ1-5; D is unresolved. V was pared by 6 bases and J by 6 bases, with 18 bases between. This CDR3 is built from 15 residues. CDR1 and CDR2 from the germline V gene are MDHEN and SYDVKM. The CDR3 DNA reads TGTGCCAGCAGACCAGAGTTGGGAAAGAGTCAGCCCCAGCATTTT. Translating it yields CASRPELGKSQPQHF.

The rearrangement links TRBV10-1 to TRBJ2-1; 13 bases are a match to TRBD2. Germline CDR1 WNHNN, CDR2 SYGVQD (reference sequence). This CDR3 is 14 amino acids long. V lost 0 bases and J lost 10; bases outside the gene matches: 0. The CDR3 protein is CASSESLAGGEQFF. The CDR3 bases are TGCGCCAGCAGTGAGTCACTAGCGGGAGGGGAGCAGTTCTTC.

CDR3 in amino acids: CSVPRGVGSGYYGYTF. The CDR3 nucleotides are TGCAGCGTCCCCCGGGGTGTTGGTTCAGGGTACTATGGCTACACCTTC. The chain recombines TRBV29-1 with TRBJ1-2, with a weak D call TRBD1 (5 bases). Germline values: CDR1 SQVTM, CDR2 ANQGSEA. The CDR3 is 16 amino acids. Deletions cut 6 bases from V and 3 bases from J, with 23 bases between.

The chain employs TRBV20-1 and TRBJ2-1, with D possibly being TRBD1 or TRBD2 (5 bases each). Trimming shortened V by 5 bases and J by 8 bases, and 13 bases separated the two germline ends. Germline V gene lookup returns CDR1 DFQATT and CDR2 SNEGSKA (reference sequence). CDR3 size: 12 residues. In DNA form, the CDR3 reads TGCAGTGCTGAAAAAAGGGGAGATGAGCAGTTCTTC. As protein: CSAEKRGDEQFF.